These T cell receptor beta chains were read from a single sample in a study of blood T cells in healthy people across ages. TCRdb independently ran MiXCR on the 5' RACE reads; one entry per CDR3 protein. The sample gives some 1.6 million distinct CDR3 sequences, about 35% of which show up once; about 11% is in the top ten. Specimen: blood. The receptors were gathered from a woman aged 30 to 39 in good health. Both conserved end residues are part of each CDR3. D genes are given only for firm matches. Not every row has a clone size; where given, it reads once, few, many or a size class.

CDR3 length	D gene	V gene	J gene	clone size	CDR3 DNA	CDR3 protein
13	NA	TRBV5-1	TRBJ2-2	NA	TGCGCCAGCAGCCTATACAGTACCGGGGAGCTGTTTTTT	CASSLYSTGELFF
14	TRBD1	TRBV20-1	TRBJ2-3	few	TGCAGTGGTCCGCGAGACAGGGCTTCAGATACGCAGTATTTT	CSGPRDRASDTQYF
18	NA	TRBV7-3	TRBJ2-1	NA	TGTGCCAGCAGCCCACAGAGAAGCGAGGGTCTCCGGATGAATGAGCAGTTCTTC	CASSPQRSEGLRMNEQFF
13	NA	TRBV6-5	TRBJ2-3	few	TGTGCCAGCAGTTACTCGAAGGAAGATACGCAGTATTTT	CASSYSKEDTQYF
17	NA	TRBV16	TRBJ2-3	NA	TGTGCCAGCAGCCAAGACCCTCGAGACTACTACACAGATACGCAGTATTTT	CASSQDPRDYYTDTQYF
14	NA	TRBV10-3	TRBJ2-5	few	TGTGCCATCGAGGGGCAAACAGGGACGTCGGGTCAGTACTTC	CAIEGQTGTSGQYF
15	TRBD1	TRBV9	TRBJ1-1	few	TGTGCCAGCAGCGTAGCCCCGACAGGGGCCACTGAAGCTTTCTTT	CASSVAPTGATEAFF
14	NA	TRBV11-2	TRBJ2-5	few	TGTGCCAGCAGCCTTGGACAGTCGTGGGAGACCCAGTACTTC	CASSLGQSWETQYF
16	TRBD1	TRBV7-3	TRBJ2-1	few	TGTGCCAGCAGCCGAGGGGAAGGACAGGGCCACAATGAGCAGTTCTTC	CASSRGEGQGHNEQFF
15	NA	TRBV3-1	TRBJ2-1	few	TGTGCCAGCACTTCTTGGGGGGAATCCTACAATGAGCAGTTCTTC	CASTSWGESYNEQFF
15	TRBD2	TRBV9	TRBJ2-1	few	TGTGCTAGCGCGTCTAGCGGGGGTGCTGGGAGTGAGCAGTTCTTC	CASASSGGAGSEQFF
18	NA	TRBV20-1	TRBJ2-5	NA	TGCAGTGCTAGAGATCTAGTCATAGGGGCATCCGATGGAGAGACCCAGTACTTC	CSARDLVIGASDGETQYF
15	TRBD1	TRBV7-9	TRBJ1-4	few	TGTGCCAGCAGCAAAGGACAGGAAGCTAATGAAAAACTGTTTTTT	CASSKGQEANEKLFF
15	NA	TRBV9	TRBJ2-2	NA	TGTGCCAGCAGCGTAGTCGGACAGAACACCGGGGAGCTGTTTTTT	CASSVVGQNTGELFF